This TCR beta chain was sequenced in a study of metastatic and nonmetastatic thyroid tumors. Across the study: Samples came from malignant and benign thyroid patients, and repertoires were compared across blood and tumor or nodule tissue.

Prior to thyroid surgery, none of the patients had received any treatment. This clone was observed a few times. Study processing details: Researchers built a distant-metastasis classifier for papillary thyroid cancer that drew on CDR3 differences across clinicopathological groups. Through MiXCR, TCRdb re-clonotyped the PCR reads. These V and J calls are TCRdb output, not the study's own analysis. The sample lists some 41,000 clones; around 3.1% were seen once. The germline V gene has CDR1 LNHDA and CDR2 SQIVND (reference sequence). The germline V and J ends were trimmed by 2 bases and 4 bases, with 11 bases remaining between them. This CDR3 has 14 residues.

This sequence joins TRBV19 and TRBJ1-1, with a possible D match to TRBD1 (6 bases). The receptor's source is a female donor with papillary thyroid cancer or a benign thyroid nodule (not recorded which). Some clones in this sample may be carry-over from other donors' samples. The sequencing sample was made of blood. The CDR3 DNA follows: TGTGCCAGTAGTATATGGGGGGCGCGCACTGAAGCTTTCTTT. Translated, it gives CASSIWGARTEAFF.